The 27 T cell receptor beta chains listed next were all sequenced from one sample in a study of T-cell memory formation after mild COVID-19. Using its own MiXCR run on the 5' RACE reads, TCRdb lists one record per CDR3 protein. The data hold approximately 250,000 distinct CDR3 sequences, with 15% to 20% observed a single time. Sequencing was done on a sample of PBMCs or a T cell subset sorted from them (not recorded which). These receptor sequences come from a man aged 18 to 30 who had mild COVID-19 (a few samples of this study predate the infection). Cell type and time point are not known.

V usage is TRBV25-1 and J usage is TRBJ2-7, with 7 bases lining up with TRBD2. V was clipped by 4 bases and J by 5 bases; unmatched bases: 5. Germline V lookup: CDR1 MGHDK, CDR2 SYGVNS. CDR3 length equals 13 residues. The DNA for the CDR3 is TGTGCCAGCAGTGTTGCGGGAGCGGACGAGCAGTACTTC. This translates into CASSVAGADEQYF.

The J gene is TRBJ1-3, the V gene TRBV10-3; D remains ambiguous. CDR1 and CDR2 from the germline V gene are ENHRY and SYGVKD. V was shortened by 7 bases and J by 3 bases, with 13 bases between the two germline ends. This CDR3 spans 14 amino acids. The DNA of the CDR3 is TGTGCCATCACCCTTACAGAAATTGGAAACACCATATATTTT. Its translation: CAITLTEIGNTIYF.

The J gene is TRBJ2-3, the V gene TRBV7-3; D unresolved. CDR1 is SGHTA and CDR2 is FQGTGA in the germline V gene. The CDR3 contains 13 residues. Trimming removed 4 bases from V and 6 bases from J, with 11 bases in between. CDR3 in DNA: TGTGCCAGCAGCTCCGGACCCCTTGATACGCAGTATTTT. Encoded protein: CASSSGPLDTQYF.

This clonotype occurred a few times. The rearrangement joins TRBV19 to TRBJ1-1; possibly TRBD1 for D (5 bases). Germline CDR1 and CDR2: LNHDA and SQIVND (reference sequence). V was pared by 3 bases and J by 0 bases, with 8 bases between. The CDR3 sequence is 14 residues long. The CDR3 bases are TGTGCCAGTAGTATCGGGGCAATGAACACTGAAGCTTTCTTT. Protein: CASSIGAMNTEAFF. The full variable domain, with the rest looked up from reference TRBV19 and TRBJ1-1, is DGGITQSPKYLFRKEGQNVTLSCEQNLNHDAMYWYRQDPGQGLRLIYYSQIVNDFQKGDIAEGYSVSREKKESFPLTVTSAQKNPTAFYLCASSIGAMNTEAFFGQGTRLTVV.

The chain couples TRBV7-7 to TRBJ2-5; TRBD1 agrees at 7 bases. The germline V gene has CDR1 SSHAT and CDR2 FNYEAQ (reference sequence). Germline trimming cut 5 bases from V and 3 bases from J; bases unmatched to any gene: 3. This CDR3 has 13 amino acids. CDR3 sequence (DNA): TGTGCCAGCAGCAAAGACAGGGAAGAGACCCAGTACTTC. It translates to CASSKDREETQYF.

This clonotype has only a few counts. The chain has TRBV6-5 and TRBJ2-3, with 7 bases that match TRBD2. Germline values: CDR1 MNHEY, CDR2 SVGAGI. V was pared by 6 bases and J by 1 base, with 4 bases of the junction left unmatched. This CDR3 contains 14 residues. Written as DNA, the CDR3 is TGTGCCAGCAGGAACAGCGGGGGCACAGATACGCAGTATTTT. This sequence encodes CASRNSGGTDTQYF.

The CDR3 reads CSGTGDNEQFF. The CDR3 DNA sequence: TGCAGCGGGACAGGGGACAATGAGCAGTTCTTC. The gene calls are TRBV29-1 and TRBJ2-1, with TRBD1 identical over 9 bases. The CDR3 is 11 amino acids. V lost 7 bases to trimming and J lost 5 bases; unmatched junction nucleotides: 0. Germline CDR1 reads SQVTM; CDR2 reads ANQGSEA.

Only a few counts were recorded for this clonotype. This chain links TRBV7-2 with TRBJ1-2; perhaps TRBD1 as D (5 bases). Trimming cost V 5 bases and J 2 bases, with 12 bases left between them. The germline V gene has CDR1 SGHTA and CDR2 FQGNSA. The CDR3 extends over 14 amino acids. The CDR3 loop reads CASSSWDGNYGYTF. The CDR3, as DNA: TGTGCCAGCAGCAGCTGGGACGGAAACTATGGCTACACCTTC.

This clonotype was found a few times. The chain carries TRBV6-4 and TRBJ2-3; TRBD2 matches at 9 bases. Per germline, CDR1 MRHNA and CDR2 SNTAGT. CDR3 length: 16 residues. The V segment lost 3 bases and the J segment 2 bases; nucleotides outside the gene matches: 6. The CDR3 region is CASSDVGGGATDTQYF. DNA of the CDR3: TGTGCCAGCAGTGATGTAGGCGGGGGGGCCACAGATACGCAGTATTTT.

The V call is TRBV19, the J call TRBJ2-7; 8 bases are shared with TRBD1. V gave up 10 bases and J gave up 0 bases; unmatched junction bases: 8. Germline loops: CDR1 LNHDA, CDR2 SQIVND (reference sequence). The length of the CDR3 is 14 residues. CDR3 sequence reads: CATPKDRDSYEQYV. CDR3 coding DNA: TGTGCCACCCCGAAGGACAGGGACTCCTACGAGCAGTACGTC.

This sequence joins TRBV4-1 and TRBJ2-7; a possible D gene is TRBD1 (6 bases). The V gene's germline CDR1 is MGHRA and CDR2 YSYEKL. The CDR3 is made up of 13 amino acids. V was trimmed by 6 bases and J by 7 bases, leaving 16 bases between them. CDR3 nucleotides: TGCGCCAGCAGGCAAATAGGGGGTGGGGAGCAGTACTTC. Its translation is CASRQIGGGEQYF.

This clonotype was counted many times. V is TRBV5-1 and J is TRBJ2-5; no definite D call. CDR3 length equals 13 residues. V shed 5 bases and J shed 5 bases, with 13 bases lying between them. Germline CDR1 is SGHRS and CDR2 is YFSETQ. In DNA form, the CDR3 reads TGCGCCAGCAGGCTTGGTTACCGGGAGACCCAGTACTTC. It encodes CASRLGYRETQYF.

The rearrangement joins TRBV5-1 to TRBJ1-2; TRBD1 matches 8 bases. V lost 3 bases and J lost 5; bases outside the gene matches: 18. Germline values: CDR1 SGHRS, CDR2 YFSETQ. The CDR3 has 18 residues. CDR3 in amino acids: CASSSYKSQGAVGYGYTF. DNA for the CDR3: TGCGCCAGCAGCTCATACAAATCTCAGGGGGCAGTCGGGTATGGCTACACCTTC.

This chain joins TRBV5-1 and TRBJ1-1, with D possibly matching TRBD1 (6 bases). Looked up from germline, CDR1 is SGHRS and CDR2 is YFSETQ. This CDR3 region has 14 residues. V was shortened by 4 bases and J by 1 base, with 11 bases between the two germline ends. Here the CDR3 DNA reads TGCGCCAGCAGCCGGGGGCTTTCGAACACTGAAGCTTTCTTT. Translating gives CASSRGLSNTEAFF.

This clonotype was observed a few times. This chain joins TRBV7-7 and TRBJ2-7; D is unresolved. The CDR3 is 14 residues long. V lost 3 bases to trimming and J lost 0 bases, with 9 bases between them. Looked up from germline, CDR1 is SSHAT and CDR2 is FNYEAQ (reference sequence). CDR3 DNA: TGTGCCAGCAGCTTGGAACTGAACTCCTACGAGCAGTACTTC. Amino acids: CASSLELNSYEQYF.

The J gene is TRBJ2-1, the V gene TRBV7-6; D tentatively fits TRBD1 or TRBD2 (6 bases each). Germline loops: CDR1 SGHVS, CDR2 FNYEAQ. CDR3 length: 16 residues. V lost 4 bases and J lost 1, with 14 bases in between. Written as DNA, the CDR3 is TGTGCCAGCAGCTCCTTCGGGGGACAATCCTACAATGAGCAGTTCTTC. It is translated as CASSSFGGQSYNEQFF.

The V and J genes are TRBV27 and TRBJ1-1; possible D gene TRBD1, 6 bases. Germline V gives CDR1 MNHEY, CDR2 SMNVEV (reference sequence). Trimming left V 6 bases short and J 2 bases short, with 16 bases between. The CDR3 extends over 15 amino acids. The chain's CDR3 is CASRPEGGYNTEAFF. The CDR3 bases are TGTGCCAGCAGACCCGAGGGGGGCTATAACACTGAAGCTTTCTTT.

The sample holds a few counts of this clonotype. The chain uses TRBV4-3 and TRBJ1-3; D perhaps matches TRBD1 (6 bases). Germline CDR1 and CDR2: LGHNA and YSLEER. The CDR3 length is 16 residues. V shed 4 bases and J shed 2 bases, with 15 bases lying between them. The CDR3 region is CASSLKVGGTGNTIYF. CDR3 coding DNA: TGCGCCAGCAGCCTCAAGGTTGGGGGCACTGGAAACACCATATATTTT.

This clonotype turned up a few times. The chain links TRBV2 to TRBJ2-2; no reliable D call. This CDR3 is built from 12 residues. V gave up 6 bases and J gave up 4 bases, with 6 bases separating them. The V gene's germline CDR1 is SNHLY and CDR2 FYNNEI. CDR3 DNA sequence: TGTGCCAGCAGCCCCCCCACCGGGGAGCTGTTTTTT. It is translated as CASSPPTGELFF.

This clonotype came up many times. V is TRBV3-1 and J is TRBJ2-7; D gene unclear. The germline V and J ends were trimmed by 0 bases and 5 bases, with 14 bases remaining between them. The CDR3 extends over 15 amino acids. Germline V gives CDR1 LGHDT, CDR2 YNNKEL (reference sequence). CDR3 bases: TGTGCCAGCAGCCAAGACGGCATGTTTCGCAACGAGCAGTACTTC. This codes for CASSQDGMFRNEQYF.

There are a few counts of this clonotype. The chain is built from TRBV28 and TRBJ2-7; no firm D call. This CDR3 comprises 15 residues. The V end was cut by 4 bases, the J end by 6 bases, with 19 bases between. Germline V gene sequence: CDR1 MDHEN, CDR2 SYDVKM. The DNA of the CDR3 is TGTGCCAGCAGTTCGGCGACGGAAGACCTTTCCGAGCAGTACGTC. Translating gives CASSSATEDLSEQYV.

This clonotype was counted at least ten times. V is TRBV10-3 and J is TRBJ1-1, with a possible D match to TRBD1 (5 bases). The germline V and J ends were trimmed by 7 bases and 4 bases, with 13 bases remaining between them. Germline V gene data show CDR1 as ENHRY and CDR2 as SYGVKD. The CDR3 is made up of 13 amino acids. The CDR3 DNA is TGTGCCATCACACAACAGGAGGGCACTGAAGCTTTCTTT. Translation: CAITQQEGTEAFF.

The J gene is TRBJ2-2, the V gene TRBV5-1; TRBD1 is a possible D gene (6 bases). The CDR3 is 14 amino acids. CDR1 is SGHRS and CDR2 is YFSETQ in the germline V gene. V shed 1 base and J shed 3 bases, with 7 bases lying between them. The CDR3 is CASSLNRDTGELFF. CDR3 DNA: TGCGCCAGCAGCTTGAACAGGGACACCGGGGAGCTGTTTTTT.

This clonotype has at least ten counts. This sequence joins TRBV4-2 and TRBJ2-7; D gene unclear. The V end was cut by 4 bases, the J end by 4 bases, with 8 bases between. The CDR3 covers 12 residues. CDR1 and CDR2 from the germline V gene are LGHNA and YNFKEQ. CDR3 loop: CASSPRSYEQYV. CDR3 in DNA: TGTGCCAGCAGCCCCCGCAGTTACGAGCAGTACGTC.

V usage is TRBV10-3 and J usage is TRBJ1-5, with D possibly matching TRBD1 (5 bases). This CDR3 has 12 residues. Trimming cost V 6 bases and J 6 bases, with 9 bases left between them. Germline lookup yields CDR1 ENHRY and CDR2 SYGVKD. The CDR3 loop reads CAISRDAQPQHF. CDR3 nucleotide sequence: TGTGCCATCAGCAGGGACGCTCAGCCCCAGCATTTT.

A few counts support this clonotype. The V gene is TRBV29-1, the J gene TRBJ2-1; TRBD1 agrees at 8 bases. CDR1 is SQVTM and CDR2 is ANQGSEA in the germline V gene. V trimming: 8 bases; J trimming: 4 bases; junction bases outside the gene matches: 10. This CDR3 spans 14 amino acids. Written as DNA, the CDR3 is TGCAGCACCACGGGACAGGCCTTTTACAATGAGCAGTTCTTC. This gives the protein CSTTGQAFYNEQFF.

CDR3 nucleotide sequence: TGCGCCAGCAGCCAAGATTCGGGGGCAGAGACCCAGTACTTC. Translated, it gives CASSQDSGAETQYF. V is TRBV4-3 and J is TRBJ2-5; D possibly matches TRBD1 or TRBD2 (6 bases each). Trimming stripped 0 bases from V and 4 bases from J, with 9 bases between. Germline CDR1 is LGHNA and CDR2 is YSLEER. The CDR3 has 14 amino acids.